This TCR beta chain is from a study of blood T cells in healthy people across ages. Broader study findings: Long-lived and aged donors differed, with more naive CD4+ cells and higher diversity in the long-lived.

This clonotype appeared a few times. Its antigen is as yet unknown. Using a J-beta primer mix together with a sample-barcoded 5' primer, a second PCR was run for about 7 to 12 cycles. In TCRdb, the 5' RACE reads were re-called with MiXCR into one record per CDR3 protein. The table includes 550,000 to 700,000 distinct CDR3 sequences, 25% to 30% detected once. This clonotype originated in a woman aged 70-85 years in good health. The sample consisted of blood.

The chain's CDR3 is CASNQGALETQYF. For the CDR3, the DNA is TGTGCCAGCAATCAGGGAGCTCTAGAGACCCAGTACTTC. V and J are TRBV25-1 and TRBJ2-5, with D possibly called TRBD1 or TRBD2 (5 bases each). V was clipped by 7 bases and J by 4 bases, with 13 bases between them. This CDR3 has 13 residues. Germline CDR1 MGHDK, CDR2 SYGVNS.